These 26 T cell receptor beta chains came from one sample sequenced in a study of CD8 T cells in Susac syndrome (dated by TCRdb to the late 2010s). Library preparation was by the immunoSEQ multiplex PCR assay. RNA was extracted with the RNeasy kit and about 0.5 to 1 ug was reverse transcribed using random hexamers. In TCRdb, the public reads were trimmed at Q25 with fastp and aligned with MiXCR, with productive beta chains retained. CDR3 protein duplicates are merged, each entry listing the most common genes and DNA. Within this sample are over 100,000 distinct CDR3 sequences, with around 90% of them counted one time only. Approximately 0.13% of the sample is held by the ten biggest clonotypes. The sample consisted of CD8+ T cells from PBMCs. These receptors all come from a human donor in good health.

The chain combines TRBV4-1 with TRBJ2-1; D remains unclear. V shed 1 base and J shed 4 bases, with 5 bases lying between them. The CDR3 runs to 13 residues. Per the germline V gene, CDR1 is MGHRA and CDR2 is YSYEKL. CDR3: CASSQGVYNEQFF. In DNA, the CDR3 is TGCGCCAGCAGCCAAGGGGTGTACAATGAGCAGTTCTTC.

The chain joins TRBV19 to TRBJ2-4; TRBD2 matches at 7 bases. Germline assignment: CDR1 LNHDA and CDR2 SQIVND (reference sequence). Trimming took 2 bases from V and 2 from J; bases not matched to a gene: 6. The CDR3 loop spans 16 amino acids. CDR3 sequence reads: CASSIQASGTKNIQYF. CDR3 bases: TGTGCCAGTAGTATACAGGCTAGCGGAACCAAAAACATTCAGTACTTC.

J is TRBJ2-3 and V is TRBV18, with no clear D. The CDR3 has 11 residues. Germline V gene data show CDR1 as KGHSH and CDR2 as LQKENI. V shed 3 bases and J shed 6 bases, with 4 bases lying between them. The chain's CDR3 is CASSPVDTQYF. The CDR3 DNA is TGTGCCAGCTCACCGGTGGATACGCAGTATTTT. Based on the CDR3 plus reference TRBV18 and TRBJ2-3, the full variable domain is NAGVMQNPRHLVRRRGQEARLRCSPMKGHSHVYWYRQLPEEGLKFMVYLQKENIIDESGMPKERFSAEFPKEGPSILRIQQVVRGDSAAYFCASSPVDTQYFGPGTRLTVL.

V and J are TRBV27 and TRBJ1-6, with D perhaps matching TRBD1 (6 bases). CDR3 length: 16 residues. Deletions cut 5 bases from V and 0 bases from J, with 11 bases between. In germline, CDR1 is MNHEY, CDR2 SMNVEV (reference sequence). CDR3 protein: CASSRDKSSYNSPLHF. The CDR3 nucleotides are TGTGCCAGCAGTCGGGACAAGAGCTCCTATAATTCACCCCTCCACTTT.

V and J are TRBV27 and TRBJ2-3; the match to TRBD2 covers 7 bases. The V segment lost 8 bases and the J segment 6 bases; nucleotides outside the gene matches: 5. Germline CDR1 MNHEY, CDR2 SMNVEV (reference sequence). This CDR3 contains 12 residues. The CDR3 is CASRRGVDTQYF. The CDR3 DNA is TGTGCCAGCCGCCGGGGGGTTGATACGCAGTATTTT.

The chain links TRBV11-2 to TRBJ2-1, with TRBD2 matching over 8 bases. This CDR3 contains 16 residues. V lost 0 bases and J lost 9; bases outside the gene matches: 10. CDR1 and CDR2 from the germline V gene are SGHAT and FQNNGV. CDR3 sequence (DNA): TGTGCCAGCAGCTTAGAAATACCGGGAGGGCCGGTTGAGCAGTTCTTC. Protein sequence: CASSLEIPGGPVEQFF.

The chain combines TRBV5-1 with TRBJ1-1; D is undetermined. CDR3 length: 14 residues. CDR1 is SGHRS and CDR2 is YFSETQ in the germline V gene. Trimming stripped 4 bases from V and 4 bases from J, with 14 bases between. The CDR3 loop is CASSPGDGLTEAFF. The CDR3 DNA reads as TGCGCCAGCAGCCCGGGTGATGGGCTCACTGAAGCTTTCTTT.

The chain combines TRBV13 with TRBJ2-7; the D call may be TRBD1 or TRBD2 (5 bases each). The CDR3 is 13 amino acids. Germline assignment: CDR1 PRHDT and CDR2 FYEKMQ (reference sequence). Trimming took off 4 bases at V and 2 bases at J, with 9 bases between the two ends. CDR3 bases: TGTGCCAGCAGCTATCAGGGACCCTACGAGCAGTACTTC. Translating gives CASSYQGPYEQYF.

The chain is built from TRBV20-1 and TRBJ1-5, with D possibly TRBD1 on 5 matching bases. Between the trimmed V and J ends, which lost 7 bases and 7 bases, there was a span of 14 bases. CDR1 and CDR2 from the germline V gene are DFQATT and SNEGSKA (reference sequence). This CDR3 region has 12 residues. The CDR3 bases are TGCAGTGTTCAAAGGGACGGACAGCCCCAGCATTTT. Translation gives CSVQRDGQPQHF.

J is TRBJ2-7 and V is TRBV4-1; D gene unclear. V lost 0 bases and J lost 4, with 13 bases in between. Per germline, CDR1 MGHRA and CDR2 YSYEKL. This CDR3 spans 15 amino acids. The CDR3 protein is CASSQDLTERYEQYF. In DNA, the CDR3 is TGCGCCAGCAGCCAAGATCTCACCGAAAGGTACGAGCAGTACTTC.

Comment on this clonotype: Germline and junction disagree at one end, which may indicate a read error. J is TRBJ2-1 and V is TRBV20-1; 10 bases agree with TRBD2. The CDR3 is made up of 16 amino acids. Per the germline V gene, CDR1 is DFQATT and CDR2 is SNEGSKA (reference sequence). The DNA for the CDR3 is TGCAGTGCTAGAGGAAGCGGGGGGGCCTCCTTCAATGAGCAGTTCTTC. Translating it yields CSARGSGGASFNEQFF.

The chain uses TRBV6-2 or TRBV6-3 and TRBJ2-5; D might be TRBD2 (6 bases). Germline CDR1 and CDR2: MNHEY and SVGEGT. This CDR3 spans 15 amino acids. Trimming pared 5 bases from V and 1 base from J, leaving 14 bases between. In DNA, the CDR3 is TGTGCCAGCAGTCCCGCGGGGAATCGCCAAGAGACCCAGTACTTC. Translation gives CASSPAGNRQETQYF.

V usage is TRBV27 and J usage is TRBJ2-1; 8 nucleotides match TRBD1. CDR3 length: 18 amino acids. Germline CDR1 is MNHEY and CDR2 is SMNVEV (reference sequence). The junction had 15 bases not matched to a gene; V was cut back by 4 bases and J by 4 bases. CDR3 protein: CASSSVPPRDRIYNEQFF. CDR3 DNA: TGTGCCAGCAGTTCCGTACCACCCCGGGACAGGATTTACAATGAGCAGTTCTTC.

The chain joins TRBV20-1 to TRBJ2-1, with 12 nucleotides matching TRBD2. This CDR3 contains 13 residues. CDR1 is DFQATT, CDR2 SNEGSKA, per germline (reference sequence). V lost 2 bases to trimming and J lost 7 bases; unmatched junction nucleotides: 0. The chain's CDR3 is CSARLAGGNEQFF. The CDR3 coding sequence is TGCAGTGCTAGACTAGCGGGGGGGAATGAGCAGTTCTTC.

The chain combines TRBV18 with TRBJ2-3, with a weak D call TRBD2 (5 bases). The ends were cut back, 5 bases at V and 2 bases at J, with 8 bases in the middle. The germline V gene encodes CDR1 KGHSH and CDR2 LQKENI. CDR3 size: 13 residues. The CDR3 sequence is CASSGLDTDTQYF. In nucleotides, the CDR3 is TGTGCCAGCTCAGGACTCGACACAGATACGCAGTATTTT.

The V call is TRBV6-2 or TRBV6-3, the J call TRBJ1-2; a weak D match, TRBD1 (6 bases). The CDR3 contains 12 residues. V was shortened by 7 bases and J by 8 bases, with 14 bases between the two germline ends. CDR1 MNHEY and CDR2 SVGEGT come from the germline V gene. The CDR3 protein is CASTQGVGGYTF. CDR3 nucleotide sequence: TGTGCCAGCACACAGGGAGTCGGAGGCTACACCTTC.

J is TRBJ2-7 and V is TRBV7-2; perhaps D is TRBD1 or TRBD2 (5 bases each). This CDR3 region has 12 residues. V lost 4 bases to trimming and J lost 6 bases, with 10 bases between them. The germline CDR1 and CDR2 sequences are SGHTA and FQGNSA. This chain's CDR3 is CASSYRGAEQYF. CDR3 sequence (DNA): TGTGCCAGCAGCTATAGAGGGGCCGAGCAGTACTTC.

The chain combines TRBV15 with TRBJ2-7; 8 positions match TRBD2. Germline CDR1 reads LNHNV; CDR2 reads YYDKDF (reference sequence). V lost 5 bases and J lost 3; bases outside the gene matches: 3. The CDR3 is 13 amino acids. The chain's CDR3 is CATSHGGGYEQYF. The CDR3 region has the DNA TGTGCCACCAGCCACGGGGGGGGCTACGAGCAGTACTTC.

This chain connects TRBV19 to TRBJ2-7, with 13 bases fitting TRBD2. CDR1 LNHDA and CDR2 SQIVND come from the germline V gene (reference sequence). Germline trimming cut 6 bases from V and 3 bases from J; bases unmatched to any gene: 8. The CDR3 runs 16 residues. The CDR3 sequence: CASSRTSGSGSYEQYF. The CDR3, as DNA: TGTGCCAGTAGCAGGACTAGCGGGAGTGGGAGCTACGAGCAGTACTTC.

The chain couples TRBV30 to TRBJ1-1; 9 nucleotides match TRBD1. The ends lost 5 bases at V and 3 bases at J; junction bases unmatched: 4. Per the germline V gene, CDR1 is GTSNPN and CDR2 is SVGIG (reference sequence). The CDR3 runs 13 residues. This CDR3 is CAWDRGSDTEAFF. The DNA for the CDR3 is TGTGCCTGGGACAGGGGGTCTGACACTGAAGCTTTCTTT.

The J gene is TRBJ2-1, the V gene TRBV14; TRBD1 or TRBD2 may be the D gene (6 bases each). CDR1 and CDR2 from the germline V gene are SGHDN and FVKESK. This CDR3 is built from 17 residues. Trimming took 1 base from V and 4 from J, leaving 17 bases between them. The CDR3 DNA sequence: TGTGCCAGCAGCCAAGGAAGGGGGGACATAGGGTACAATGAGCAGTTCTTC. Translated: CASSQGRGDIGYNEQFF.

This chain joins TRBV7-2 and TRBJ2-5, with TRBD2 matching 7 bases. CDR1 and CDR2 from the germline V gene are SGHTA and FQGNSA. V lost 0 bases to trimming and J lost 5 bases; unmatched junction nucleotides: 9. The CDR3 loop spans 16 amino acids. For the CDR3, the DNA is TGTGCCAGCAGCTTAGCGCATCGGGACTACCGGGAGACCCAGTACTTC. Protein: CASSLAHRDYRETQYF.

The chain joins TRBV2 to TRBJ2-1; either TRBD1 or TRBD2 may fit D (6 bases each). The germline V and J ends were trimmed by 4 bases and 9 bases, with 22 bases remaining between them. This CDR3 region has 16 residues. Germline assignment: CDR1 SNHLY and CDR2 FYNNEI. The CDR3 here is CASSVKLAQGLGEQFF. The CDR3 nucleotides read TGTGCCAGCAGTGTTAAACTAGCCCAGGGGTTGGGTGAGCAGTTCTTC.

V gene TRBV20-1 combines with J gene TRBJ2-7, with D uncertain. Between the trimmed V and J ends, which lost 3 bases and 4 bases, there was a span of 13 bases. This CDR3 is built from 13 residues. Germline CDR1 DFQATT, CDR2 SNEGSKA (reference sequence). CDR3 nucleotide sequence: TGCAGTGCTAGTCCGTCAGATCATTACGAGCAGTACTTC. It is translated as CSASPSDHYEQYF.

The rearrangement links TRBV5-1 to TRBJ1-4; D gene ambiguous. The CDR3 loop spans 14 amino acids. The germline V and J ends were trimmed by 4 bases and 4 bases, with 11 bases remaining between them. Germline values: CDR1 SGHRS, CDR2 YFSETQ. For the CDR3, the DNA is TGCGCCAGCAGCGGAACAGCGTATAATGAAAAACTGTTTTTT. Protein sequence: CASSGTAYNEKLFF. Full variable domain (outside the CDR3, taken from reference TRBV5-1 and TRBJ1-4): KAGVTQTPRYLIKTRGQQVTLSCSPISGHRSVSWYQQTPGQGLQFLFEYFSETQRNKGNFPGRFSGRQFSNSRSEMNVSTLELGDSALYLCASSGTAYNEKLFFGSGTQLSVL.

This clonotype was recorded only once. The chain joins TRBV7-2 to TRBJ1-5, with a weak D call TRBD1 (6 bases). CDR1 SGHTA and CDR2 FQGNSA come from the germline V gene. The germline V and J ends were trimmed by 5 bases and 2 bases, with 13 bases remaining between them. This CDR3 is 15 amino acids long. In DNA form, the CDR3 reads TGTGCCAGCAGCATGTACAGGGATGGCAATCAGCCCCAGCATTTT. Translation: CASSMYRDGNQPQHF.